This TCR beta chain was retrieved from a study of T cells in Graves' hyperthyroidism and ophthalmopathy. Study overall: Upon initial diagnosis and before any treatment, peripheral blood was collected.

Amplified TCR beta CDR3 regions came from RNA transcripts. Primed by the HTBI set, a first-round RT-PCR was run on the TCR CDR3. Via MiXCR, TCRdb re-called the multiplex PCR reads, giving one row per CDR3 protein. Here the sample spans some 560,000 distinct CDR3 sequences, around 16% being singletons. The receptor comes from a woman aged 30 to 39 with Graves' hyperthyroidism. The sequenced material came from blood.

CDR3 loop: CSAPRTSGRVKNGELFF. The DNA of the CDR3 is TGCAGTGCCCCACGGACTAGCGGGAGAGTTAAGAACGGGGAGCTGTTTTTT. The chain couples TRBV20-1 to TRBJ2-2, with TRBD2 matching over 13 bases. CDR1 and CDR2 (germline): DFQATT, SNEGSKA (reference sequence). This CDR3 has 17 residues. With 6 bases clipped from V and 7 bases from J, the junction kept 14 bases outside the gene matches.